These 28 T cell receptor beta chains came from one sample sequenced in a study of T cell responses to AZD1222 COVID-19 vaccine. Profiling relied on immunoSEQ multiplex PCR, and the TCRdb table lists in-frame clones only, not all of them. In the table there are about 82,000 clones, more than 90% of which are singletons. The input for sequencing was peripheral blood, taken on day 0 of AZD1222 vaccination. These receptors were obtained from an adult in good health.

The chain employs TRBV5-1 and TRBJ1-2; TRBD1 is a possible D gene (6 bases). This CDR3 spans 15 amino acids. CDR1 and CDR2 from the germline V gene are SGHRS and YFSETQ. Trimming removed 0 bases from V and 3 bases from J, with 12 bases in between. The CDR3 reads CASSLEGGQDYGYTF. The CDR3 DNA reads TGCGCCAGCAGCTTGGAAGGGGGGCAGGACTATGGCTACACCTTC.

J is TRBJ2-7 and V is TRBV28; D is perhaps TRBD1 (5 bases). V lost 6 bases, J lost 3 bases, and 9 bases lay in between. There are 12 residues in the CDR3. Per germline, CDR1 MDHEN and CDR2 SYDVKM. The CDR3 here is CASSEGDYEQYF. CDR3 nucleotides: TGTGCCAGCAGCGAAGGGGACTACGAGCAGTACTTC.

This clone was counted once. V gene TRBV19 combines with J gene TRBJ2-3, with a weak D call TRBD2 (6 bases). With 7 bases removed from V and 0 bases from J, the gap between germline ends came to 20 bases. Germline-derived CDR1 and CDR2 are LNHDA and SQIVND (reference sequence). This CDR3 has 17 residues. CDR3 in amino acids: CASTQRSAGLSTDTQYF. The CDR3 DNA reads TGTGCCAGTACCCAGCGCTCGGCGGGACTTAGCACAGATACGCAGTATTTT.

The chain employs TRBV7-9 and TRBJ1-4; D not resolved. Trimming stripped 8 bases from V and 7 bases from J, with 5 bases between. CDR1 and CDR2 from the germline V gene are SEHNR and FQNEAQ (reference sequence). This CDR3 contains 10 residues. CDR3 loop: CASGGEKLFF. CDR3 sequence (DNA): TGTGCCAGCGGAGGTGAAAAACTGTTTTTT.

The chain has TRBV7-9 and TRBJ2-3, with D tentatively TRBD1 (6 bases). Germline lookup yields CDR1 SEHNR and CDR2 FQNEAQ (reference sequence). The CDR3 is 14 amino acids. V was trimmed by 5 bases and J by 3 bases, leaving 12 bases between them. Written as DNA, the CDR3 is TGTGCCAGCAGCCCACACAGGGAAACAGATACGCAGTATTTT. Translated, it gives CASSPHRETDTQYF.

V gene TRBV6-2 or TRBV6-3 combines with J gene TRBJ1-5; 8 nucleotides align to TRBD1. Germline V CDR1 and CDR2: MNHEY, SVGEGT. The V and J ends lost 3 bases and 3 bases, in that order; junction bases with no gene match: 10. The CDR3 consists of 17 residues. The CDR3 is CASSYNPGGADNQPQHF. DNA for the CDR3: TGTGCCAGCAGTTATAATCCAGGGGGCGCTGACAATCAGCCCCAGCATTTT.

The CDR3 region is CASSGEGSGKNIQYF. As DNA, the CDR3 is TGTGCCAGCAGCGGAGAGGGGTCAGGCAAAAACATTCAGTACTTC. This chain joins TRBV9 and TRBJ2-4; D possibly uses TRBD1 or TRBD2 (5 bases each). The CDR3 is 15 residues long. Germline V gene sequence: CDR1 SGDLS, CDR2 YYNGEE. V shed 3 bases and J shed 3 bases, with 13 bases lying between them.

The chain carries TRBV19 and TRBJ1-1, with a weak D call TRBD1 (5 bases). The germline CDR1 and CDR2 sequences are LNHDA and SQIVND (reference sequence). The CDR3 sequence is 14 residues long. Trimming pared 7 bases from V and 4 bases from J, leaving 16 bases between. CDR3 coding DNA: TGTGCCAGTAAGGGACCTCCCCGGGGCACTGAAGCTTTCTTT. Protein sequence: CASKGPPRGTEAFF.

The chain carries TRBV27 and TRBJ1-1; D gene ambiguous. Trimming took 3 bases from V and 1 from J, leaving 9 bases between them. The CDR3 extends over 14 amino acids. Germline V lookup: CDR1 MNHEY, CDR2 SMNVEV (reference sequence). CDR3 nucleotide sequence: TGTGCCAGCAGTTTTCGACAAAAGAACACTGAAGCTTTCTTT. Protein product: CASSFRQKNTEAFF.

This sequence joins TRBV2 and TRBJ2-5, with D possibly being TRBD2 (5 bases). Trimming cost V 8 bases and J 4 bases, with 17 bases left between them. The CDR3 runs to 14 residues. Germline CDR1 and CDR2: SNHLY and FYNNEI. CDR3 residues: CASVALASLETQYF. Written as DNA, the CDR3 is TGTGCCAGCGTAGCGTTGGCCAGTTTAGAGACCCAGTACTTC.

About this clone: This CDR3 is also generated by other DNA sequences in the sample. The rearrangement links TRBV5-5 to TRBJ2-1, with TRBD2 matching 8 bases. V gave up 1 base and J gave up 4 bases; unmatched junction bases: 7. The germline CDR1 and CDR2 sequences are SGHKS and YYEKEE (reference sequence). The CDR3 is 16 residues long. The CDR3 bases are TGTGCCAGCAGCTTGCCGAGCGGGGGAGCTTACAATGAGCAGTTCTTC. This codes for CASSLPSGGAYNEQFF.

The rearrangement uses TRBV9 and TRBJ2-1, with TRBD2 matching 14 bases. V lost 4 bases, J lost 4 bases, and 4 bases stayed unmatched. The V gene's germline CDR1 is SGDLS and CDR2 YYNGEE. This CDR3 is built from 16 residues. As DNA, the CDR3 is TGTGCCAGCAGCCCAGGGACTAGCGGGAGTTACAATGAGCAGTTCTTC. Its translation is CASSPGTSGSYNEQFF. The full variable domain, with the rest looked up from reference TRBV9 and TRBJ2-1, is DSGVTQTPKHLITATGQRVTLRCSPRSGDLSVYWYQQSLDQGLQFLIQYYNGEERAKGNILERFSAQQFPDLHSELNLSSLELGDSALYFCASSPGTSGSYNEQFFGPGTRLTVL.

In DNA form, the CDR3 reads TGTGCCAGCAGCGCGACTACAGGGGTCGTTGCAACATATATCAACTATGGCTACACCTTC. It encodes CASSATTGVVATYINYGYTF. The chain is built from TRBV9 and TRBJ1-2; 7 bases fit TRBD1. The CDR3 length is 20 residues. Germline-derived CDR1 and CDR2 are SGDLS and YYNGEE. V shed 3 bases, J shed 2 bases, and the junction held 22 bases outside the gene matches.

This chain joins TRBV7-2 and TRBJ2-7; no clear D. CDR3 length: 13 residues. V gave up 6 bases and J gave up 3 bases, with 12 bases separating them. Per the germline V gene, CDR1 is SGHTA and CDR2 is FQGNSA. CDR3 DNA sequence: TGTGCCAGCAGTCCGGACGGATTCTACGAGCAGTACTTC. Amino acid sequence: CASSPDGFYEQYF.

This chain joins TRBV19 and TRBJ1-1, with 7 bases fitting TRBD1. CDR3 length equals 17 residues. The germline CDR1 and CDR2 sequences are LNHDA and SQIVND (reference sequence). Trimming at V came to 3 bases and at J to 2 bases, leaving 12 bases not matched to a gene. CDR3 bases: TGTGCCAGTAGTATTATAACAGGGGTAACGGGAAACACTGAAGCTTTCTTT. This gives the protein CASSIITGVTGNTEAFF. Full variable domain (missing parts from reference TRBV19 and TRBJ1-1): DGGITQSPKYLFRKEGQNVTLSCEQNLNHDAMYWYRQDPGQGLRLIYYSQIVNDFQKGDIAEGYSVSREKKESFPLTVTSAQKNPTAFYLCASSIITGVTGNTEAFFGQGTRLTVV.

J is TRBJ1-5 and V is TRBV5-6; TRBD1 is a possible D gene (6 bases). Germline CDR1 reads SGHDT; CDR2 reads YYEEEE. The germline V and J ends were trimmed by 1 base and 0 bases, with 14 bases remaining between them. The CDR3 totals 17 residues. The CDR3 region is CASSLLGAGDSNQPQHF. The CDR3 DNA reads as TGTGCCAGCAGCTTGTTGGGGGCGGGCGATAGCAATCAGCCCCAGCATTTT.

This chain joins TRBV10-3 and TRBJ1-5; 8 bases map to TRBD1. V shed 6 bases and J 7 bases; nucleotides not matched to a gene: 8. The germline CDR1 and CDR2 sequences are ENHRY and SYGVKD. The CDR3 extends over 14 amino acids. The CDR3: CAIRGDRPGQPQHF. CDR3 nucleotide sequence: TGTGCCATCAGGGGGGACAGGCCTGGACAGCCCCAGCATTTT.

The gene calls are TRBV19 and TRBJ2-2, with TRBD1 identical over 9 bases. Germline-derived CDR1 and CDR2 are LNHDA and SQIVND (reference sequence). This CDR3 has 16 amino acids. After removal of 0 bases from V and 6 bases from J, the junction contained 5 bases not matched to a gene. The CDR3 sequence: CASSIDGQGRPGELFF. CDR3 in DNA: TGTGCCAGTAGTATAGATGGACAGGGGAGGCCCGGGGAGCTGTTTTTT. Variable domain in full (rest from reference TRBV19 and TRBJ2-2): DGGITQSPKYLFRKEGQNVTLSCEQNLNHDAMYWYRQDPGQGLRLIYYSQIVNDFQKGDIAEGYSVSREKKESFPLTVTSAQKNPTAFYLCASSIDGQGRPGELFFGEGSRLTVL.

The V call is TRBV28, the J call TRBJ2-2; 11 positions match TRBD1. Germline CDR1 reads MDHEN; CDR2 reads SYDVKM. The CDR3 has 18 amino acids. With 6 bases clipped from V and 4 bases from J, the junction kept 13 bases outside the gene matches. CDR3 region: CASSRPRLGTGGTGELFF. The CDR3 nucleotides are TGTGCCAGCAGCCGACCGCGGCTGGGGACAGGGGGCACCGGGGAGCTGTTTTTT.

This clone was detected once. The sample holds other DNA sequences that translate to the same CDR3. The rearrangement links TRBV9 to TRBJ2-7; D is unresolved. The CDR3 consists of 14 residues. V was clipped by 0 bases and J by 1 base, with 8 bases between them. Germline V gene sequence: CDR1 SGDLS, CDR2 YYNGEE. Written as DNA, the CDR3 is TGTGCCAGCAGCGTAGTGGGCAGTTCCTACGAGCAGTACTTC. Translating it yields CASSVVGSSYEQYF.

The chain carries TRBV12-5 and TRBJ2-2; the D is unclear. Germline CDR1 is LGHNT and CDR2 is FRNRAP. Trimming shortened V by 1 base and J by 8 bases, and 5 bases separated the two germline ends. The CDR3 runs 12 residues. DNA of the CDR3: TGTGCTAGTGGTTTGGGTACAGGGGAGCTGTTTTTT. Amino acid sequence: CASGLGTGELFF. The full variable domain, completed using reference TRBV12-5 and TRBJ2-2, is DARVTQTPRHKVTEMGQEVTMRCQPILGHNTVFWYRQTMMQGLELLAYFRNRAPLDDSGMPKDRFSAEMPDATLATLKIQPSEPRDSAVYFCASGLGTGELFFGEGSRLTVL.

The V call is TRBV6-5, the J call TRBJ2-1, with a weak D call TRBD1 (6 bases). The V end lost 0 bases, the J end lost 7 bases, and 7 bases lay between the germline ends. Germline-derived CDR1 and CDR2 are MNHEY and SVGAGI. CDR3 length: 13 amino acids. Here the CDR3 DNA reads TGTGCCAGCAGTTACTCGAGGGGGAATGAGCAGTTCTTC. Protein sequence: CASSYSRGNEQFF.

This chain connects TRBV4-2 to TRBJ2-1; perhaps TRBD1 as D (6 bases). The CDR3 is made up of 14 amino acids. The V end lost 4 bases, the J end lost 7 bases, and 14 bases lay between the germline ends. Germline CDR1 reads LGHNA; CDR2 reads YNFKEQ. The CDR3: CASSPLDRSNEQFF. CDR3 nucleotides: TGTGCCAGCAGCCCACTCGACAGGTCGAATGAGCAGTTCTTC.

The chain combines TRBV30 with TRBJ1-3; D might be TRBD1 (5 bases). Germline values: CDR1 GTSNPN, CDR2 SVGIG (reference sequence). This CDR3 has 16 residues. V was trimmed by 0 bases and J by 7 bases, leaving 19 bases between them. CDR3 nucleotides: TGTGCCTGGAGTGTAGGAACCACGGGGCGACGGAACACCATATATTTT. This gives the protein CAWSVGTTGRRNTIYF.

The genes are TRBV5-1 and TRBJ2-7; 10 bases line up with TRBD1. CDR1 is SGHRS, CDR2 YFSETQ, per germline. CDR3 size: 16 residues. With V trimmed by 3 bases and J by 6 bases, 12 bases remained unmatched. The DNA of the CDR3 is TGCGCCAGCAGCTCTGGAACCTCGACAGGGGGCGGCGAGCAGTACTTC. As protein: CASSSGTSTGGGEQYF. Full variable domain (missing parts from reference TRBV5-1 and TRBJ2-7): KAGVTQTPRYLIKTRGQQVTLSCSPISGHRSVSWYQQTPGQGLQFLFEYFSETQRNKGNFPGRFSGRQFSNSRSEMNVSTLELGDSALYLCASSSGTSTGGGEQYFGPGTRLTVT.

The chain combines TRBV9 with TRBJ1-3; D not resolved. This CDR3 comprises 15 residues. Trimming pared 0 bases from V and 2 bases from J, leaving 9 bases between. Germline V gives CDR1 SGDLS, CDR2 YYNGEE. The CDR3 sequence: CASSVEGAAGNTIYF. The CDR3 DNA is TGTGCCAGCAGCGTAGAAGGCGCAGCTGGAAACACCATATATTTT.

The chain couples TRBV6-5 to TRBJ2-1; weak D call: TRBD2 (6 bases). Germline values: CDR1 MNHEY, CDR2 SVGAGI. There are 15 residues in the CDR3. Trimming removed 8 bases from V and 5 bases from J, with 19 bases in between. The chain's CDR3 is CASEKATSKNNEQFF. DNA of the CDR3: TGTGCCAGCGAAAAGGCCACTAGCAAAAACAATGAGCAGTTCTTC.

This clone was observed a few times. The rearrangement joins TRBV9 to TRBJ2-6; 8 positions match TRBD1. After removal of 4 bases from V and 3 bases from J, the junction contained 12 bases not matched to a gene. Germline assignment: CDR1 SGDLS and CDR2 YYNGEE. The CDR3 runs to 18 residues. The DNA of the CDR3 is TGTGCCAGCAGCCCCAAACACCAACAGGGGGGTGGGGCCAACGTCCTGACTTTC. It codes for CASSPKHQQGGGANVLTF. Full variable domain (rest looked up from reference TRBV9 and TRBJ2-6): DSGVTQTPKHLITATGQRVTLRCSPRSGDLSVYWYQQSLDQGLQFLIQYYNGEERAKGNILERFSAQQFPDLHSELNLSSLELGDSALYFCASSPKHQQGGGANVLTFGAGSRLTVL.